The following is a T cell receptor (beta chain) sequence with its context. Its target is not known. The method was immunoSEQ multiplex PCR; TCRdb's version includes in-frame clones alone and lacks a portion of them. The profile shows some 28,000 clones, roughly 60% of them singletons. The sample comes from a study of cytotoxic CD8 clonotypes in ibrutinib-treated CLL. The germline V gene encodes CDR1 SQVTM and CDR2 ANQGSEA. This CDR3 region has 15 residues. Unmatched junction bases numbered 8, after V lost 6 bases and J lost 0 bases. Study-wide results and caveats: Sustained-remission and progressing patients had unequal sampling times.

The chain links TRBV29-1 to TRBJ2-3; 8 nucleotides match TRBD1. The material was PBMCs, obtained before ibrutinib treatment. This TCR came from a human donor with chronic lymphocytic leukemia. The CDR3 here is CSVVLTGGSTDTQYF. The CDR3 bases are TGCAGCGTAGTACTTACAGGGGGTAGCACAGATACGCAGTATTTT.